Below, 23 T cell receptor beta chains from the same sample are listed, as sequenced in a study of blood T cell repertoires in COVID-19. The repertoire was sequenced with immunoSEQ multiplex PCR; TCRdb's copy has only in-frame clones and lacks some. The data show 150,000 to 180,000 clones, around 83% seen once. The sequenced sample consisted of peripheral blood. The receptors come from a woman aged 60-70 years with COVID-19, enrolled during active disease.

The CDR3 here is CASSRQGYQPQHF. CDR3 in DNA: TGTGCCAGCAGCCGACAGGGGTATCAGCCCCAGCATTTT. The J gene is TRBJ1-5, the V gene TRBV6-5; 8 bases match TRBD1. The CDR3 is 13 amino acids. The V and J ends lost 6 bases and 5 bases, in that order; junction bases with no gene match: 3. From germline, CDR1 is MNHEY and CDR2 SVGAGI.

The CDR3 sequence: CASSYSTGVGDEKLFF. The CDR3 coding sequence is TGTGCCAGCAGTTACTCGACAGGGGTGGGAGACGAAAAACTGTTTTTT. The chain recombines TRBV6-5 with TRBJ1-4; 8 nucleotides match TRBD1. The germline V gene has CDR1 MNHEY and CDR2 SVGAGI. Trimming at V came to 0 bases and at J to 8 bases, leaving 8 bases not matched to a gene. The CDR3 extends over 16 amino acids.

This rearrangement joins TRBV15 to TRBJ2-2; D not certain. Per germline, CDR1 LNHNV and CDR2 YYDKDF (reference sequence). V was pared by 6 bases and J by 7 bases, with 15 bases between. The CDR3 covers 14 residues. The CDR3 DNA sequence: TGTGCCACCAGGCTAAATGTTCAGGTCGGGGAGCTGTTTTTT. Protein product: CATRLNVQVGELFF.

The rearrangement links TRBV10-3 to TRBJ2-1; 13 bases agree with TRBD2. Germline lookup yields CDR1 ENHRY and CDR2 SYGVKD. The CDR3 runs to 15 residues. Unmatched junction bases numbered 6, after V lost 5 bases and J lost 8 bases. DNA for the CDR3: TGTGCCATCAGTACTGGGACTAGCGGGATTGATGAGCAGTTCTTC. Translating it yields CAISTGTSGIDEQFF.

This chain uses TRBV19 with TRBJ2-4, with D maybe TRBD2 (6 bases). The CDR3 totals 16 residues. CDR1 is LNHDA and CDR2 is SQIVND in the germline V gene (reference sequence). V dropped 6 bases and J dropped 4 bases, with 19 bases sitting between them. The CDR3 nucleotides are TGTGCCAGTAGAGACCTCTTGGAGGGGCCAAAAAACATTCAGTACTTC. Its protein product is CASRDLLEGPKNIQYF.

The V call is TRBV7-9, the J call TRBJ2-1, with 10 bases identical to TRBD2. The CDR3 consists of 15 residues. V was pared by 5 bases and J by 1 base, with 2 bases of the junction left unmatched. Germline lookup yields CDR1 SEHNR and CDR2 FQNEAQ (reference sequence). CDR3 region: CASSRLAGSYNEQFF. In DNA, the CDR3 is TGTGCCAGCAGCCGACTAGCGGGTTCCTACAATGAGCAGTTCTTC.

CDR3 residues: CASSLVQPSTDTQYF. DNA for the CDR3: TGTGCCAGCAGCTTAGTACAGCCTAGCACAGATACGCAGTATTTT. This chain connects TRBV7-9 to TRBJ2-3; D unresolved. V was trimmed by 1 base and J by 0 bases, leaving 8 bases between them. This CDR3 has 15 amino acids. Germline V lookup: CDR1 SEHNR, CDR2 FQNEAQ (reference sequence).

J is TRBJ1-1 and V is TRBV25-1; tentatively, D is TRBD1 (5 bases). The CDR3 loop spans 13 amino acids. The germline V gene has CDR1 MGHDK and CDR2 SYGVNS. V was shortened by 8 bases and J by 3 bases, with 13 bases between the two germline ends. The CDR3 region is CASPFGGDTEAFF. The CDR3, as DNA: TGTGCCAGCCCCTTCGGGGGGGACACTGAAGCTTTCTTT.

V usage is TRBV7-9 and J usage is TRBJ2-5; 8 nucleotides align to TRBD1. The CDR3 covers 16 residues. J lost 1 base, V lost 4 bases, and 8 bases had no gene match. Germline lookup yields CDR1 SEHNR and CDR2 FQNEAQ (reference sequence). Here the CDR3 reads CASSYYGTGIQETQYF. CDR3 coding DNA: TGTGCCAGCAGCTATTACGGGACAGGTATCCAAGAGACCCAGTACTTC.

V usage is TRBV5-1 and J usage is TRBJ2-1, with D perhaps matching TRBD1 (6 bases). The V gene's germline CDR1 is SGHRS and CDR2 YFSETQ. V was cut by 5 bases and J by 0 bases, with 12 bases left in between. This CDR3 comprises 15 residues. The CDR3 DNA sequence: TGCGCCAGCAGGGGACAAACTTACTCCTACAATGAGCAGTTCTTC. This codes for CASRGQTYSYNEQFF. Full variable domain (remainder filled in from reference TRBV5-1 and TRBJ2-1): KAGVTQTPRYLIKTRGQQVTLSCSPISGHRSVSWYQQTPGQGLQFLFEYFSETQRNKGNFPGRFSGRQFSNSRSEMNVSTLELGDSALYLCASRGQTYSYNEQFFGPGTRLTVL.

The count of this clone is one. The chain is built from TRBV9 and TRBJ1-5, with D perhaps matching TRBD1 (5 bases). CDR3 length equals 14 residues. V dropped 1 base and J dropped 6 bases, with 11 bases sitting between them. Germline values: CDR1 SGDLS, CDR2 YYNGEE. The CDR3 region has the DNA TGTGCCAGCAGCGTATCAGGGATGGGTCAGCCCCAGCATTTT. The encoded protein is CASSVSGMGQPQHF.

This sequence joins TRBV5-1 and TRBJ1-1, with D possibly being TRBD1 (5 bases). Between the trimmed V and J ends, which lost 1 base and 5 bases, there was a span of 15 bases. Germline V gene sequence: CDR1 SGHRS, CDR2 YFSETQ. The length of the CDR3 is 15 residues. CDR3 nucleotides: TGCGCCAGCAGCTTGCGTTTAACTCGGGGGACTGAAGCTTTCTTT. Translation gives CASSLRLTRGTEAFF.

This clone has only one observation. V is TRBV7-3 and J is TRBJ2-5; 8 positions agree with TRBD2. The CDR3 is made up of 14 amino acids. With 5 bases clipped from V and 1 base from J, the junction kept 3 bases outside the gene matches. Germline CDR1 and CDR2: SGHTA and FQGTGA. CDR3: CASSPTSGQETQYF. The CDR3, as DNA: TGTGCCAGCAGCCCAACTAGCGGCCAAGAGACCCAGTACTTC.

The V and J genes are TRBV7-2 and TRBJ1-4; a possible D gene is TRBD1 (6 bases). The CDR3 contains 14 residues. Germline V gene lookup returns CDR1 SGHTA and CDR2 FQGNSA. Trimming left V 6 bases short and J 7 bases short, with 15 bases between. This chain's CDR3 is CASSFRTGSEKLFF. The CDR3 nucleotides are TGTGCCAGCAGTTTCCGTACAGGGAGTGAAAAACTGTTTTTT.

The V call is TRBV9, the J call TRBJ1-2; no reliable D call. Trimming took off 4 bases at V and 4 bases at J, with 14 bases between the two ends. CDR1 and CDR2 (germline): SGDLS, YYNGEE. The CDR3 has 14 residues. DNA of the CDR3: TGTGCCAGCAGCCCCGGGATGCCGCCCTATGGCTACACCTTC. Its protein product is CASSPGMPPYGYTF.

The chain has TRBV21-1 and TRBJ1-5. TRBV21-1 is classified as a pseudogene. This CDR3 is built from 16 residues. In nucleotides, the CDR3 is TGTGCCAGCAGCAAATACGGGAGAAATAGCAATCAGCCCCAGCATTTT. Protein: CASSKYGRNSNQPQHF.

This clone came up once. The junction shows a germline mismatch at one end, possibly a read error. V gene TRBV7-6 combines with J gene TRBJ1-1; D is unresolved. CDR1 is SGHVS and CDR2 is FNYEAQ in the germline V gene. CDR3 length equals 13 residues. CDR3 amino acids: CASTLTRNTEAFF. Written as DNA, the CDR3 is TGTGCCAGCACCTTAACGAGGAACACTGAAGCTTTCTTT.

The chain employs TRBV5-6 and TRBJ1-4; 9 nucleotides align to TRBD1. V shed 4 bases and J 6 bases; nucleotides not matched to a gene: 7. Germline loops: CDR1 SGHDT, CDR2 YYEEEE. This CDR3 contains 15 residues. The CDR3 reads CASSPTGTGYEKLFF. CDR3 coding DNA: TGTGCCAGCAGCCCAACCGGGACAGGGTATGAAAAACTGTTTTTT.

This clone was counted a few times. This chain joins TRBV27 and TRBJ2-1, with TRBD1 identical over 7 bases. Germline V CDR1 and CDR2: MNHEY, SMNVEV (reference sequence). The CDR3 runs to 13 residues. J lost 3 bases, V lost 6 bases, and 2 bases had no gene match. The CDR3 reads CASRGQIYNEQFF. CDR3 bases: TGTGCCAGCAGGGGACAGATCTACAATGAGCAGTTCTTC.

This chain joins TRBV6-5 and TRBJ2-3; D is possibly TRBD1 (5 bases). Germline assignment: CDR1 MNHEY and CDR2 SVGAGI. Trimming pared 5 bases from V and 2 bases from J, leaving 14 bases between. This CDR3 contains 15 residues. CDR3 sequence: CASSPGHLSTDTQYF. DNA of the CDR3: TGTGCCAGCAGTCCCGGACACCTTTCCACAGATACGCAGTATTTT.

The V and J genes are TRBV29-1 and TRBJ2-3; 10 nucleotides align to TRBD2. The CDR3 extends over 15 amino acids. Germline V gene sequence: CDR1 SQVTM, CDR2 ANQGSEA. J lost 2 bases, V lost 3 bases, and 5 bases had no gene match. CDR3 residues: CSVDIAGGNTDTQYF. DNA for the CDR3: TGCAGCGTTGACATAGCGGGAGGTAACACAGATACGCAGTATTTT.

The chain uses TRBV3-1 (or the pseudogene TRBV3-2) and TRBJ1-2; TRBD1 agrees at 12 bases. The CDR3 is made up of 14 amino acids. In germline, CDR1 is LGHDT, CDR2 YNNKEL (reference sequence). The junction had 5 bases not matched to a gene; V was cut back by 4 bases and J by 8 bases. CDR3 loop: CASSPGTGGGGYTF. The CDR3, as DNA: TGTGCCAGCAGCCCCGGGACAGGGGGCGGAGGCTACACCTTC.

The chain employs TRBV3-1 (or the pseudogene TRBV3-2) and TRBJ1-4; 9 bases are a match to TRBD1. The germline CDR1 and CDR2 sequences are LGHDT and YNNKEL (reference sequence). The CDR3 totals 13 residues. V shed 3 bases and J 10 bases; nucleotides not matched to a gene: 3. The CDR3 here is CASSQDRGTKLFF. The CDR3 region has the DNA TGTGCCAGCAGCCAGGACAGGGGAACAAAACTGTTTTTT.